This T cell receptor beta chain came from a study of blood T cell repertoires in COVID-19. Overall study context: Some COVID-19 samples were acute and others convalescent; all came from the United States, Italy and Spain. T cells, B-cell-depleted T cells, or PBMCs provided the cDNA or gDNA that served as material.

The germline V gene has CDR1 SEHNR and CDR2 FQNEAQ (reference sequence). Trimming left V 6 bases short and J 3 bases short, with 17 bases between. The CDR3 loop spans 15 amino acids. Per the authors' pipeline: Amplification of reference gene primers provided the estimated nucleated cell counts. Only in-frame clones appear in the TCRdb table, and some are missing; sequencing was by immunoSEQ multiplex PCR. That table is the source of V, J and clone size, and D and trimming were worked out from the DNA. The data hold 300,000 or so clones, with around four fifths observed a single time. The J gene is TRBJ1-1, the V gene TRBV7-9; D not certain. The TCR sequence derives from a woman aged 50 to 60 with active or convalescent COVID-19. Sequencing was carried out using peripheral blood. This CDR3 reads CASSSRHPRDTEAFF. The CDR3 DNA reads TGTGCCAGCAGTTCCCGACATCCGAGAGACACTGAAGCTTTCTTT.